The rows below give T cell receptor beta chains drawn from one sample of a study of T cells in Graves' hyperthyroidism and ophthalmopathy. Using its own MiXCR run on the multiplex PCR reads, TCRdb lists one record per CDR3 protein. The table has a few hundred thousand distinct CDR3 sequences, around a sixth seen once. The sequencing input was blood. Receptor source: a woman aged 18-30 years with Graves' hyperthyroidism that later progressed to Graves' ophthalmopathy. Both conserved end residues are part of each CDR3. D genes are given only for firm matches. Only part of the rows carry a size: once, few, many, or a class if the clone is expanded.

TRBJ2-1 | TRBD1 | many | TRBV6-1 | TGTGCCAGCAGTCAGGACAGGGGGATAGTCAATGAGCAGTTCTTC | CASSQDRGIVNEQFF
TRBJ2-3 | - | - | TRBV11-2 | TGTGCCAGCAGCTTTAGTGAGGGAGATACGCAGTATTTT | CASSFSEGDTQYF
TRBJ1-5 | TRBD1 | many | TRBV30 | TGTGCCTGGAGGGCTCCGGGACAGGGGGTAAATCAGCCCCAGCATTTT | CAWRAPGQGVNQPQHF
TRBJ1-1 | TRBD1 | many | TRBV12-3/TRBV12-4 | TGTGCCAGCAAAAAAATGACAGGGGGCTACACTGAAGCTTTCTTT | CASKKMTGGYTEAFF
TRBJ2-1 | TRBD2 | many | TRBV7-8 | TGTGCCAGCAGCTCGATACGGACTAGCGGAGGGAACAATGAGCAGTTCTTC | CASSSIRTSGGNNEQFF
TRBJ2-1 | TRBD2 | many | TRBV2 | TGTGCCAGCGGACTAGCGGGGCCCTACAATGAGCAGTTCTTC | CASGLAGPYNEQFF
TRBJ2-1 | TRBD2 | - | TRBV20-1 | TGCAGTGCTAGTGGTACTAGCGCCAGTGAGCAGTTCTTC | CSASGTSASEQFF
TRBJ1-6 | - | many | TRBV27 | TGTGCCAGCAGTCCCACGGGGGATTCACCCCTCCACTTT | CASSPTGDSPLHF
TRBJ2-1 | TRBD2 | - | TRBV7-9 | TGTGCCAGCAGCTTAGTACTAGCGGCTACCTGCAATGAGCAGTTCTTC | CASSLVLAATCNEQFF
TRBJ2-5 | TRBD1 | many | TRBV7-8 | TGTGCCAGCAGCGGTCCCCACCGGGACAGGGGGCGGAGGGACTTC | CASSGPHRDRGRRDF
TRBJ2-7 | TRBD1 | few | TRBV2 | TGTGCCAGCAGCGCAGGGGGCGAGCAGTACTTC | CASSAGGEQYF
TRBJ2-1 | TRBD2 | many | TRBV7-8 | TGTGCCAGCAGCTTCGTTCCTAGCGGGAGGGCCAATGAGCAGTTCTTC | CASSFVPSGRANEQFF
TRBJ1-3 | TRBD1 | few | TRBV20-1 | TGCAGTGCTGGAAGACAGGGATACTCTGGAAACACCATATATTTT | CSAGRQGYSGNTIYF
TRBJ1-5 | - | many | TRBV12-5 | TGTGCTAGTGCTTACGATACAGGTTCCTATAGCAATCAGCCCCAGCATTTT | CASAYDTGSYSNQPQHF
TRBJ1-4 | - | few | TRBV20-1 | TGCAGTGCTAGAAATAAATTGGGGTACGAAAAACTGTTTTTT | CSARNKLGYEKLFF
TRBJ2-5 | - | - | TRBV5-1 | TGCGCCAGCAGCTTGGTAAGGTGGGATGAACAAGAGACCCAGTACTTC | CASSLVRWDEQETQYF
TRBJ1-5 | - | many | TRBV12-3/TRBV12-4 | TGTGCCAGCAGTTTATGGGGGGCGAATTGGTTGGGAAATCAGCCCCAGCATTTT | CASSLWGANWLGNQPQHF
TRBJ1-1 | - | many | TRBV3-1 | TGTGCCAGCAGCCATGGGGCGACGAACACTGAAGCTTTCTTT | CASSHGATNTEAFF
TRBJ1-2 | TRBD1 | many | TRBV27 | TGTGCCAGCAGTTCGGGACAGGGCTATGGCTACACCTTC | CASSSGQGYGYTF
TRBJ2-5 | TRBD1 | few | TRBV20-1 | TGCAGTGCTAGAAAGCAAGAGTGGAGACAGGGTCAAGAGACCCAGTACTTC | CSARKQEWRQGQETQYF
TRBJ2-7 | - | few | TRBV9 | TGTGCCAGCAGCGTAGCTGGAGGGGGGCCAAGCTCCTACGAGCAGTACTTC | CASSVAGGGPSSYEQYF
TRBJ2-1 | TRBD2 | - | TRBV7-9 | TGTGCCAGCAGCGCCCCGGGACTAGCGGGAAAGGGTGAGCAGTTCTTC | CASSAPGLAGKGEQFF
TRBJ2-1 | TRBD2 | many | TRBV2 | TGTGCCAGCGATATAGCGGGAGGAACCTACAATGAGCAGTTCTTC | CASDIAGGTYNEQFF
TRBJ1-5 | - | few | TRBV28 | TGTGCCAGCAGTCCGAACAAGGGTAGCAATCAGCCCCAGCATTTT | CASSPNKGSNQPQHF
TRBJ2-3 | TRBD1 | many | TRBV2 | TGTGCCAGCAGTGATCCAACAGGGGCAGATACGCAGTATTTT | CASSDPTGADTQYF
TRBJ2-3 | - | many | TRBV10-3 | TGTGCCATCAGTGGGCCCAGTTCTCTTCACCACCTACAAAGCACAGATACGCAGTATTTT | CAISGPSSLHHLQSTDTQYF
TRBJ1-6 | - | many | TRBV4-1 | TGCGCCAGCAGCCAAGCCGGGGTTAATTCACCCCTCCACTTT | CASSQAGVNSPLHF
TRBJ2-3 | TRBD2 | - | TRBV20-1 | TGCAGTGCTAGTGAGATTAGCGGGAGCACAGATACGCAGTATTTT | CSASEISGSTDTQYF
TRBJ2-3 | - | - | TRBV7-6 | TGTGCCAGCAGCCCTCAAGCCGGAGTAGTTACAGATACGCAGTATTTT | CASSPQAGVVTDTQYF
TRBJ2-1 | - | - | TRBV20-1 | TGCAGTGCCACCGGAGATAGCTCCTACAATGAGCAGTTCTTC | CSATGDSSYNEQFF
TRBJ2-7 | TRBD2 | many | TRBV13 | TGTGCCAGCAGCTCCCGACTAGCGGGAGAAGCATTCAACGAGCAGTACTTC | CASSSRLAGEAFNEQYF
TRBJ2-2 | TRBD2 | few | TRBV18 | TGTGCCAGCTCACTCGGACTAGCGGGAGCGGCCGGGGAGCTGTTTTTT | CASSLGLAGAAGELFF
TRBJ2-7 | - | many | TRBV5-1 | TGCGCCAGCAGCGGGATGGGGAACGAGCAGTACTTC | CASSGMGNEQYF
TRBJ2-5 | - | - | TRBV9 | TGTGCCAGCAGCGTAAGGGAGTTGGAGACCCAGTACTTC | CASSVRELETQYF
TRBJ2-2 | - | many | TRBV2 | TGTGCCAGCAGTGAACAGGGTTATCAATCCGGGGAGCTGTTTTTT | CASSEQGYQSGELFF
TRBJ2-7 | - | few | TRBV4-3 | TGCGCCAGCAGCTTACCAGAAGGGGCTTCTGAGTACGAGCAGTACTTC | CASSLPEGASEYEQYF
TRBJ2-5 | TRBD2 | - | TRBV29-1 | TGCAGCGTTGCCCTAGCGGGAGTTCAAGAGACCCAGTACTTC | CSVALAGVQETQYF
TRBJ2-3 | - | - | TRBV4-2 | TGTGCCAGCAGCCAAGAGGGAACCGCGCTAACTACAGATACGCGGTATTTT | CASSQEGTALTTDTRYF
TRBJ1-2 | TRBD1 | many | TRBV5-1 | TGCGCCAGCAGCAGATCCGGGACAGGAAACTATGGCTACACCTTC | CASSRSGTGNYGYTF
TRBJ1-2 | - | few | TRBV14 | TGTGCCAGCAGCCAAGAAGCGGGCAGCCTCTATGGCTACACCTTC | CASSQEAGSLYGYTF
TRBJ1-5 | - | - | TRBV19 | TGTGCCAGTAGTATCAGGGACATTAGCAATCAGCCCCAGCATTTT | CASSIRDISNQPQHF
TRBJ2-3 | TRBD1 | few | TRBV20-1 | TGCAGTGCTAGAGAACGGACAGGTCGGCTAGGAGATACGCAGTATTTT | CSARERTGRLGDTQYF
TRBJ2-1 | - | many | TRBV6-1 | TGTGCCAGCAGTGTTGGCTCTGGTGAGCAGTTCTTC | CASSVGSGEQFF
TRBJ2-3 | - | few | TRBV7-2 | TGTGCCAGCAGCTTACGAGGTTACGTAGAGAGTACGCAGTATTTT | CASSLRGYVESTQYF
TRBJ2-5 | - | many | TRBV28 | TGTGCCAGCAGTTTACAGTTCCGAAGTGAGACCCAGTACTTC | CASSLQFRSETQYF
TRBJ1-5 | - | few | TRBV10-3 | TGTGCCATCAGTGATGGTCATCGGGATCAGCCCCAGCATTTT | CAISDGHRDQPQHF